A selection of T cell receptor beta chains follows, all from one sample in a study of T cell repertoires in cytomegalovirus infection. TCRdb analysed the reads with MiXCR anew, one entry per CDR3 protein. This table has about 150,000 distinct CDR3 sequences, 23% appearing once. The material sequenced was PBMCs. These receptors came from a human donor in good health (CMV status not recorded). Some clones in this sample may be carry-over from other donors' samples. The CDR3 runs from the conserved cysteine through the conserved F or W. Each record gives: clone size, V gene, D gene, CDR3 length, J gene, CDR3 protein, CDR3 DNA. The D gene is left open where the match is weak. Some rows mark clone size as missing; the rest say once, few, many or name a class of expanded clone.

abundance: NA; v_gene: TRBV4-1; d_gene: NA; len: 16; j_gene: TRBJ1-4; CDR3aa: CASRAIGRATNEKLFF; CDR3nt: TGCGCCAGCCGCGCGATAGGTCGGGCAACTAATGAAAAACTGTTTTTT
abundance: many; v_gene: TRBV15; d_gene: NA; len: 16; j_gene: TRBJ1-5; CDR3aa: CATSRDLRGVYQPQHF; CDR3nt: TGTGCCACCAGCAGAGATCTGAGGGGGGTCTATCAGCCCCAGCATTTT
abundance: many; v_gene: TRBV7-8; d_gene: TRBD1; len: 16; j_gene: TRBJ1-5; CDR3aa: CASSLRTGGGYQPQHF; CDR3nt: TGTGCCAGCAGCTTACGGACAGGGGGAGGGTATCAGCCCCAGCATTTT
abundance: many; v_gene: TRBV7-6; d_gene: NA; len: 15; j_gene: TRBJ1-1; CDR3aa: CASSLWGGEGTEAFF; CDR3nt: TGTGCCAGCAGCTTATGGGGTGGGGAAGGAACTGAAGCTTTCTTT
abundance: few; v_gene: TRBV11-2; d_gene: TRBD2; len: 18; j_gene: TRBJ2-5; CDR3aa: CASSSGATSGSFQETQYF; CDR3nt: TGTGCCAGCAGCTCTGGGGCGACTAGCGGGAGCTTCCAAGAGACCCAGTACTTC
abundance: many; v_gene: TRBV19; d_gene: NA; len: 17; j_gene: TRBJ2-1; CDR3aa: CASSIGLAGSSYNEQFF; CDR3nt: TGTGCCAGTAGTATCGGATTGGCAGGTAGCTCCTACAATGAGCAGTTCTTC
abundance: many; v_gene: TRBV7-8; d_gene: NA; len: 15; j_gene: TRBJ1-3; CDR3aa: CASSPGPGSGNTIYF; CDR3nt: TGTGCCAGCAGCCCAGGACCGGGGAGTGGAAACACCATATATTTT
abundance: many; v_gene: TRBV20-1; d_gene: TRBD2; len: 12; j_gene: TRBJ2-4; CDR3aa: CTSGRAKNIQYF; CDR3nt: TGCACTAGCGGGAGGGCCAAAAACATTCAGTACTTC
abundance: NA; v_gene: TRBV12-3/TRBV12-4; d_gene: NA; len: 14; j_gene: TRBJ1-5; CDR3aa: CASSLARRNQPQHF; CDR3nt: TGTGCCAGCAGTTTAGCGAGGCGAAATCAGCCCCAGCATTTT
abundance: many; v_gene: TRBV7-2; d_gene: NA; len: 14; j_gene: TRBJ1-1; CDR3aa: CASSASRVNTEAFF; CDR3nt: TGTGCCAGCAGCGCCAGTCGAGTGAACACTGAAGCTTTCTTT
abundance: few; v_gene: TRBV7-9; d_gene: NA; len: 13; j_gene: TRBJ1-4; CDR3aa: CATPRLPNEKLFF; CDR3nt: TGTGCCACCCCGCGGCTACCTAATGAAAAACTGTTTTTT
abundance: many; v_gene: TRBV19; d_gene: NA; len: 13; j_gene: TRBJ2-7; CDR3aa: CASSSGPSYEQYF; CDR3nt: TGTGCCAGTAGTAGTGGGCCCTCCTACGAGCAGTACTTC
abundance: few; v_gene: TRBV28; d_gene: NA; len: 14; j_gene: TRBJ1-1; CDR3aa: CASRQFNENTEAFF; CDR3nt: TGTGCCAGCCGACAGTTTAACGAAAACACTGAAGCTTTCTTT
abundance: many; v_gene: TRBV6-1; d_gene: NA; len: 15; j_gene: TRBJ2-3; CDR3aa: CASSEAAGHTDTQYF; CDR3nt: TGTGCCAGCAGTGAAGCCGCGGGGCACACAGATACGCAGTATTTT
abundance: many; v_gene: TRBV7-2; d_gene: TRBD1; len: 14; j_gene: TRBJ1-6; CDR3aa: CASSLGTGRSPLHF; CDR3nt: TGTGCCAGCAGCCTCGGGACAGGGCGCTCACCCCTCCACTTT
abundance: NA; v_gene: TRBV19; d_gene: NA; len: 15; j_gene: TRBJ2-2; CDR3aa: CASSTKTRFTGELFF; CDR3nt: TGTGCCAGTAGTACCAAGACAAGGTTCACCGGGGAGCTGTTTTTT
abundance: few; v_gene: TRBV27; d_gene: NA; len: 15; j_gene: TRBJ2-5; CDR3aa: CASSLRPLVQETQYF; CDR3nt: TGTGCCAGCAGTTTGCGACCACTAGTCCAAGAGACCCAGTACTTC
abundance: NA; v_gene: TRBV11-2; d_gene: NA; len: 18; j_gene: TRBJ2-4; CDR3aa: CASSLRAWGRGSKNIQYF; CDR3nt: TGTGCCAGCAGCTTAAGGGCATGGGGGCGTGGGTCCAAAAACATTCAGTACTTC
abundance: NA; v_gene: TRBV18; d_gene: NA; len: 14; j_gene: TRBJ1-1; CDR3aa: CASSQGSSGTEAFF; CDR3nt: TGTGCCAGCTCACAGGGGAGTTCGGGCACTGAAGCTTTCTTT
abundance: NA; v_gene: TRBV20-1; d_gene: NA; len: 13; j_gene: TRBJ2-1; CDR3aa: CSAPGAYNNEQFF; CDR3nt: TGCAGTGCTCCGGGGGCATACAACAATGAGCAGTTCTTC
abundance: few; v_gene: TRBV20-1; d_gene: NA; len: 15; j_gene: TRBJ2-2; CDR3aa: CSAKSPGLYTGELFF; CDR3nt: TGCAGTGCTAAGTCGCCGGGACTGTACACCGGGGAGCTGTTTTTT
abundance: NA; v_gene: TRBV29-1; d_gene: TRBD1; len: 12; j_gene: TRBJ2-5; CDR3aa: CSGRTGLETQYF; CDR3nt: TGCAGCGGGCGGACAGGGTTGGAGACCCAGTACTTC
abundance: many; v_gene: TRBV7-2; d_gene: TRBD1; len: 15; j_gene: TRBJ2-5; CDR3aa: CASSSGQGVRETQYF; CDR3nt: TGTGCCAGCAGCTCGGGACAGGGGGTCCGGGAGACCCAGTACTTC
abundance: many; v_gene: TRBV19; d_gene: TRBD1; len: 12; j_gene: TRBJ1-5; CDR3aa: CASGQGDQPQHF; CDR3nt: TGTGCCAGTGGCCAGGGGGATCAGCCCCAGCATTTT
abundance: NA; v_gene: TRBV28; d_gene: NA; len: 13; j_gene: TRBJ2-1; CDR3aa: CATRAGGYNEQFF; CDR3nt: TGTGCCACCCGGGCAGGTGGCTACAATGAGCAGTTCTTC
abundance: NA; v_gene: TRBV29-1; d_gene: NA; len: 13; j_gene: TRBJ1-4; CDR3aa: CSVVQGSGEKLFF; CDR3nt: TGCAGCGTTGTTCAAGGGTCGGGTGAAAAACTGTTTTTT
abundance: many; v_gene: TRBV7-9; d_gene: TRBD1; len: 15; j_gene: TRBJ2-5; CDR3aa: CASSLEATGDETQYF; CDR3nt: TGTGCCAGCAGCTTAGAGGCGACAGGGGACGAGACCCAGTACTTC
abundance: few; v_gene: TRBV7-9; d_gene: TRBD1; len: 16; j_gene: TRBJ2-5; CDR3aa: CASRTTMTGVQETQYF; CDR3nt: TGTGCCAGCAGAACAACCATGACAGGGGTCCAAGAGACCCAGTACTTC
abundance: few; v_gene: TRBV7-2; d_gene: TRBD2; len: 17; j_gene: TRBJ2-1; CDR3aa: CASSLAFRLAGFNEQFF; CDR3nt: TGTGCCAGCAGCTTAGCTTTCCGGCTAGCGGGTTTCAATGAGCAGTTCTTC
abundance: NA; v_gene: TRBV20-1; d_gene: TRBD2; len: 16; j_gene: TRBJ2-3; CDR3aa: CSGSGTSQSSTDTQYF; CDR3nt: TGCAGTGGCTCCGGGACTAGCCAATCTAGCACAGATACGCAGTATTTT
abundance: NA; v_gene: TRBV5-1; d_gene: NA; len: 14; j_gene: TRBJ1-2; CDR3aa: CASSLVPGSYGYTF; CDR3nt: TGCGCCAGCAGCTTGGTACCAGGGTCCTATGGCTACACCTTC
abundance: NA; v_gene: TRBV11-1; d_gene: NA; len: 15; j_gene: TRBJ1-1; CDR3aa: CASSFVGAGGTEAFF; CDR3nt: TGTGCCAGCAGCTTCGTCGGGGCTGGGGGGACTGAAGCTTTCTTT
abundance: many; v_gene: TRBV12-3/TRBV12-4; d_gene: NA; len: 13; j_gene: TRBJ2-6; CDR3aa: CASSSSGANVLTF; CDR3nt: TGTGCCAGCAGCAGCTCTGGGGCCAACGTCCTGACTTTC
abundance: medium-sized; v_gene: TRBV2; d_gene: TRBD1; len: 14; j_gene: TRBJ1-4; CDR3aa: CASSPGQEEEKLFF; CDR3nt: TGTGCCAGCAGCCCGGGACAGGAGGAGGAAAAACTGTTTTTT
abundance: NA; v_gene: TRBV28; d_gene: NA; len: 14; j_gene: TRBJ1-2; CDR3aa: CASSPQGRAYGYTF; CDR3nt: TGTGCCAGCAGTCCCCAGGGACGGGCTTATGGCTACACCTTC
abundance: few; v_gene: TRBV15; d_gene: NA; len: 13; j_gene: TRBJ2-5; CDR3aa: CATSRDLSETQYF; CDR3nt: TGTGCCACCAGCAGAGATTTATCGGAGACCCAGTACTTC
abundance: NA; v_gene: TRBV19; d_gene: NA; len: 11; j_gene: TRBJ1-1; CDR3aa: CASLLNTEAFF; CDR3nt: TGTGCCAGTTTATTGAACACTGAAGCTTTCTTT
abundance: few; v_gene: TRBV12-3/TRBV12-4; d_gene: TRBD1; len: 16; j_gene: TRBJ1-1; CDR3aa: CASSSPSGQPFSEAFF; CDR3nt: TGTGCCAGCAGCTCCCCGTCGGGACAGCCCTTTTCTGAAGCTTTCTTT
abundance: many; v_gene: TRBV7-2; d_gene: TRBD1; len: 16; j_gene: TRBJ1-3; CDR3aa: CASSIMGQGYGNTIYF; CDR3nt: TGTGCCAGCAGCATTATGGGACAGGGCTACGGAAACACCATATATTTT
abundance: NA; v_gene: TRBV7-2; d_gene: NA; len: 11; j_gene: TRBJ2-1; CDR3aa: CASSLGVNQFF; CDR3nt: TGTGCCAGCAGCTTAGGGGTAAATCAGTTCTTC
abundance: many; v_gene: TRBV28; d_gene: NA; len: 12; j_gene: TRBJ1-1; CDR3aa: CASSLINTEAFF; CDR3nt: TGTGCCAGCAGCTTAATTAACACTGAAGCTTTCTTT
abundance: NA; v_gene: TRBV12-5; d_gene: NA; len: 13; j_gene: TRBJ1-5; CDR3aa: CASALGGNQPQHF; CDR3nt: TGTGCTAGTGCCCTGGGAGGGAATCAGCCCCAGCATTTT
abundance: NA; v_gene: TRBV23-1; d_gene: TRBD1; len: 16; j_gene: TRBJ2-3; CDR3aa: CASSHVGQGWADTQYF; CDR3nt: TGCGCCAGCAGTCACGTCGGACAGGGTTGGGCAGATACGCAGTATTTT
abundance: few; v_gene: TRBV6-6; d_gene: TRBD2; len: 15; j_gene: TRBJ2-1; CDR3aa: CASSLRGGEVNEQFF; CDR3nt: TGTGCCAGCAGCTTACGGGGGGGGGAGGTGAATGAGCAGTTCTTC
abundance: few; v_gene: TRBV6-2/TRBV6-3; d_gene: TRBD1; len: 15; j_gene: TRBJ1-2; CDR3aa: CASTPGTGANYGYTF; CDR3nt: TGTGCCAGCACCCCGGGGACAGGGGCTAACTATGGCTACACCTTC
abundance: many; v_gene: TRBV7-9; d_gene: TRBD1; len: 13; j_gene: TRBJ1-2; CDR3aa: CASSPTGLNGYTF; CDR3nt: TGTGCCAGCAGCCCGACAGGGCTGAATGGCTACACCTTC
abundance: few; v_gene: TRBV2; d_gene: NA; len: 12; j_gene: TRBJ1-4; CDR3aa: CASRRTYEKLFF; CDR3nt: TGTGCCAGCAGGAGGACTTATGAAAAACTGTTTTTT
abundance: NA; v_gene: TRBV28; d_gene: TRBD1; len: 14; j_gene: TRBJ2-7; CDR3aa: CASSPGQGRGEQYF; CDR3nt: TGTGCCAGCAGCCCGGGACAGGGCCGCGGCGAGCAGTACTTC
abundance: many; v_gene: TRBV7-2; d_gene: NA; len: 13; j_gene: TRBJ2-5; CDR3aa: CASSLAGLVTQYF; CDR3nt: TGTGCCAGCAGCTTAGCGGGCCTGGTAACCCAGTACTTC
abundance: once; v_gene: TRBV6-1; d_gene: NA; len: 13; j_gene: TRBJ2-7; CDR3aa: CASRPLGTYEQYF; CDR3nt: TGTGCCAGCAGGCCTCTAGGAACCTACGAGCAGTACTTC
abundance: few; v_gene: TRBV7-9; d_gene: NA; len: 16; j_gene: TRBJ1-1; CDR3aa: CASSLGGESPNTEAFF; CDR3nt: TGTGCCAGCAGCCTCGGGGGGGAATCCCCGAACACTGAAGCTTTCTTT
abundance: NA; v_gene: TRBV15; d_gene: TRBD1; len: 19; j_gene: TRBJ1-3; CDR3aa: CATSRDPVGQGMTGNTIYF; CDR3nt: TGTGCCACCAGCAGAGACCCCGTCGGACAGGGGATGACTGGAAACACCATATATTTT
abundance: many; v_gene: TRBV7-6; d_gene: NA; len: 17; j_gene: TRBJ2-1; CDR3aa: CASSVWARGSSYNEQFF; CDR3nt: TGTGCCAGCAGTGTTTGGGCCAGGGGAAGCTCCTACAATGAGCAGTTCTTC
abundance: NA; v_gene: TRBV6-4; d_gene: TRBD1; len: 18; j_gene: TRBJ1-5; CDR3aa: CASTAWTGRDAASQPQHF; CDR3nt: TGTGCCAGCACCGCCTGGACAGGTAGGGATGCAGCGTCTCAGCCCCAGCATTTT
abundance: few; v_gene: TRBV28; d_gene: TRBD1; len: 13; j_gene: TRBJ1-5; CDR3aa: CASSWTGEGPQHF; CDR3nt: TGTGCCAGCAGCTGGACAGGGGAAGGGCCCCAGCATTTT
abundance: few; v_gene: TRBV28; d_gene: TRBD1; len: 15; j_gene: TRBJ2-1; CDR3aa: CASKPGGQGIDEQFF; CDR3nt: TGTGCCAGCAAACCGGGGGGACAGGGGATCGATGAGCAGTTCTTC
abundance: NA; v_gene: TRBV6-2/TRBV6-3; d_gene: TRBD1; len: 18; j_gene: TRBJ1-2; CDR3aa: CASSWGGDRDSAAYGYTF; CDR3nt: TGTGCCAGCAGTTGGGGCGGGGACAGGGATTCGGCGGCCTATGGCTACACCTTC